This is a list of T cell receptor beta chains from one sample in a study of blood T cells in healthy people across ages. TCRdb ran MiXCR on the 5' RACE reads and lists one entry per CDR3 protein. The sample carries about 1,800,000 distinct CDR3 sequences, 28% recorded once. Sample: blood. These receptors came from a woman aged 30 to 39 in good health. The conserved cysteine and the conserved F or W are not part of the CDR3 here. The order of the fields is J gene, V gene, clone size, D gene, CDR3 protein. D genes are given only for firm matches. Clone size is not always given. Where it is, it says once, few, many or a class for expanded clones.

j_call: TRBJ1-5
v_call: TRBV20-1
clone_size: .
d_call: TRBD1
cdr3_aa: SARGPTGKRPQH

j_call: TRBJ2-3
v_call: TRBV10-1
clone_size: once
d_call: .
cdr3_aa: ASSRERGAGDTQY

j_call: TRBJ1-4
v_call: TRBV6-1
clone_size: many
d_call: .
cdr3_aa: ASSEKEENEKLF

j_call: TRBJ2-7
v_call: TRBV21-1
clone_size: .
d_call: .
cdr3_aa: ASSNGTDSYEQY

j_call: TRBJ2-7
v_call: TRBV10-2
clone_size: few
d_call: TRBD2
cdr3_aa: ASSPVPGLAGGGAYEQY

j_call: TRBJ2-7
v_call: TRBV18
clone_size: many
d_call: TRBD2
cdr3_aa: ASSRGNGGAYEQY

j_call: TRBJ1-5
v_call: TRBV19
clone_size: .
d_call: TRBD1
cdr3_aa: ASSSPRQGANQPQH

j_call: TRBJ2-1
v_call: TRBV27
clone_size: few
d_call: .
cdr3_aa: ASTQGKAYNEQF

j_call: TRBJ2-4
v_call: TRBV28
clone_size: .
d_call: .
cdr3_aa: ASSSDTNFQY

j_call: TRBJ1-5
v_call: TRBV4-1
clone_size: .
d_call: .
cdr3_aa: ASSHTAGEYSNQPQH

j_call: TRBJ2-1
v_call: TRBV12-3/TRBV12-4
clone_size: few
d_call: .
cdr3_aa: ASSPIAVVTFEQF

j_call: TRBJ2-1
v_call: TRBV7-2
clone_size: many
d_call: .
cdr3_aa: ASSQFHSGASYNEQF

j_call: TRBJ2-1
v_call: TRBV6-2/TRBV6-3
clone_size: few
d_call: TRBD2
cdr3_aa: ASSYSAGVVGEQF

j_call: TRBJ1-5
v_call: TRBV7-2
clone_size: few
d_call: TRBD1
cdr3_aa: ASSLGQRLNQPQH

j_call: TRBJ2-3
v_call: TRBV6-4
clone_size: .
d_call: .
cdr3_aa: ASSQTWRRSTDTQY

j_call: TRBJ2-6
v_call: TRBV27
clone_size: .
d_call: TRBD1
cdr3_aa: ASHRQGPSSGANVLT

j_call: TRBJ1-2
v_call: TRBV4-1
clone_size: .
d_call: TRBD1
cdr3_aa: ASSPTGTASTYGYT

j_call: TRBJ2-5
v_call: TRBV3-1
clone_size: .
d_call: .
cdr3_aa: ASSRWTERGTQY

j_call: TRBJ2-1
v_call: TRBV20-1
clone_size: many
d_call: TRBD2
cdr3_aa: SASRLADPTYNEQF

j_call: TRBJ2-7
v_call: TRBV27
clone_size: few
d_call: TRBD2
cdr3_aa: ASRGAGRRLAGYEQY

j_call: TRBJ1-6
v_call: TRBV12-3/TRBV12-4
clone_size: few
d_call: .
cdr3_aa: ASNLNPLNSPLH

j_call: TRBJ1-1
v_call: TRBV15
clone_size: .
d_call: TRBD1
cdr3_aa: ATSRDGGTGRVEAF

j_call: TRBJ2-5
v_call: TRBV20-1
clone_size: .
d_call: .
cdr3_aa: SASGTWDEQY

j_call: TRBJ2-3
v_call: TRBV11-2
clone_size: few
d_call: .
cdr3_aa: ASRAQGWEADTQY

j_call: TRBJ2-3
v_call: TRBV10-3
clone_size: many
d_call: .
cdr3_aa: AISPSTDTQY

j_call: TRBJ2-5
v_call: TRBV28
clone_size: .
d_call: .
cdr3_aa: ASSWAGRPFQETQY